The sample holds many counts of the clone carrying this T cell receptor beta chain. Its antigen is as yet unknown. RNA transcripts were the template for amplifying TCR beta CDR3 regions. HTBI primers drove first-round RT-PCR of the TCR CDR3. TCRdb reprocessed the multiplex PCR reads via MiXCR and lists one record per CDR3 protein. In the table there are over 250,000 distinct CDR3 sequences, 20% to 25% of which are singletons. The sample comes from a study of T cells in Graves' hyperthyroidism and ophthalmopathy. Patients affected by ophthalmopathy presented a Clinical Activity Score of at least 3, a NOSPECS grade of at least 4, and disease duration below 3 months. Researchers barred patients who had uncontrolled infection, other autoimmune disease, pregnancy or lactation. Study-wide points: Appearing also in blood were most of the thyroid clonotypes expanded above 0.001. Model output signaled ophthalmopathy a median approximately 6.2 months ahead of onset.

The CDR3 contains 14 residues. V was clipped by 2 bases and J by 1 base, with 9 bases between them. Germline CDR1 reads MDHEN; CDR2 reads SYDVKM. The V call is TRBV28, the J call TRBJ2-7, with D possibly matching TRBD2 (6 bases). Material for sequencing was blood. The source is a young man with Graves' ophthalmopathy. The CDR3 loop reads CASSLVGGSYEQYF. The CDR3 DNA reads TGTGCCAGCAGTTTAGTTGGGGGGTCCTACGAGCAGTACTTC. Variable domain in full (rest from reference TRBV28 and TRBJ2-7): DVKVTQSSRYLVKRTGEKVFLECVQDMDHENMFWYRQDPGLGLRLIYFSYDVKMKEKGDIPEGYSVSREKKERFSLILESASTNQTSMYLCASSLVGGSYEQYFGPGTRLTVT.